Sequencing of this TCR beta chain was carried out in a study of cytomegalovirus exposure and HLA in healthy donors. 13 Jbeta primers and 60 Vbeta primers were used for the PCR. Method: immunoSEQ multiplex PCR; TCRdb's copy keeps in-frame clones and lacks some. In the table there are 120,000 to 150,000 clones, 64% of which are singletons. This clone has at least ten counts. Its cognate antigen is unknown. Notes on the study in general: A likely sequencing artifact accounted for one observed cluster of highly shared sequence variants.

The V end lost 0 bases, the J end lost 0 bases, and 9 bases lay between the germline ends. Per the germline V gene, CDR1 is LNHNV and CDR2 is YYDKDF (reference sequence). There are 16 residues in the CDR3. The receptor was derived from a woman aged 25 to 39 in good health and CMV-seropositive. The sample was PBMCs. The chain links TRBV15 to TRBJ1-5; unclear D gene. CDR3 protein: CATSRDLGHSNQPQHF. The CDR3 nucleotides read TGTGCCACCAGCAGAGATCTAGGCCATAGCAATCAGCCCCAGCATTTT.